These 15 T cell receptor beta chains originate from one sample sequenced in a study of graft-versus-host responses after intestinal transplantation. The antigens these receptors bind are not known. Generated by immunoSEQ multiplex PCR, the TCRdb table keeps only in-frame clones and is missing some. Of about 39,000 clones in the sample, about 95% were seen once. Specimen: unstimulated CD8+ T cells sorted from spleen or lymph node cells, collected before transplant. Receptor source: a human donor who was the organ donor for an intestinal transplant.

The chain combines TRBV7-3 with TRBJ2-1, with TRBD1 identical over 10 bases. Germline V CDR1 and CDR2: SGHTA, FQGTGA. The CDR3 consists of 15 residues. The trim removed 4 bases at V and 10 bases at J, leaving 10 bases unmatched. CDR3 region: CASSSDRGREGEQFF. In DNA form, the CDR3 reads TGTGCCAGCAGCTCCGACAGGGGGCGCGAGGGAGAGCAGTTCTTC.

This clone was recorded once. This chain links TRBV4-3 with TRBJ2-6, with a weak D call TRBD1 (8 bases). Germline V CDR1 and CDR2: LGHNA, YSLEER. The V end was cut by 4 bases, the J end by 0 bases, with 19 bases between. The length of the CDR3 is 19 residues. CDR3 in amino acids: CASSPTRGTGDSGANVLTF. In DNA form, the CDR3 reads TGCGCCAGCAGCCCAACGCGGGGGACAGGCGACTCTGGGGCCAACGTCCTGACTTTC.

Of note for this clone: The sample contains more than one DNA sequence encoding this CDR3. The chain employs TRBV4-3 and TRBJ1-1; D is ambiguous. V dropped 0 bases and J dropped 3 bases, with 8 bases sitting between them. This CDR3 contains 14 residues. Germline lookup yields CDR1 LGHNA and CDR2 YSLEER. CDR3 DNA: TGCGCCAGCAGCCAAGATCCCGGTTACACTGAAGCTTTCTTT. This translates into CASSQDPGYTEAFF.

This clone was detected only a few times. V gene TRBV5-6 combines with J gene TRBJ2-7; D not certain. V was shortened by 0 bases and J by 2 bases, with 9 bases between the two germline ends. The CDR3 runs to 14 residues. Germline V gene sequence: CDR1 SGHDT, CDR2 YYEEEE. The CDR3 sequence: CASSLGYSPYEQYF. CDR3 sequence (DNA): TGTGCCAGCAGCTTGGGGTACTCTCCCTACGAGCAGTACTTC.

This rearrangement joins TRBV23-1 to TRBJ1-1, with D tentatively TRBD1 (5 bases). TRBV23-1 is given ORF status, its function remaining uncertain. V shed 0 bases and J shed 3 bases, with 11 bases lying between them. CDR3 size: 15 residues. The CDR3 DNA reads TGCGCCAGCAGTCAATCGGGCAGGGTGTACACTGAAGCTTTCTTT. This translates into CASSQSGRVYTEAFF.

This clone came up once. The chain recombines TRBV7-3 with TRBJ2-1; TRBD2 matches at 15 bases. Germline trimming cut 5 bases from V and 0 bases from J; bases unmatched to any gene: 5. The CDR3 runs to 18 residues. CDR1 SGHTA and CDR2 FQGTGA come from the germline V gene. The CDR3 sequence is CASSPGTSGGLSYNEQFF. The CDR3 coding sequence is TGTGCCAGCAGCCCGGGGACTAGCGGGGGGCTCTCCTACAATGAGCAGTTCTTC.

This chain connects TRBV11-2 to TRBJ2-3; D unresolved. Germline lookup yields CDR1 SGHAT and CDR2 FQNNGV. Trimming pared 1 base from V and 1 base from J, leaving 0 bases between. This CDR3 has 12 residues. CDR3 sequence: CASSLGTDTQYF. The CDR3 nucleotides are TGTGCCAGCAGCTTAGGCACAGATACGCAGTATTTT. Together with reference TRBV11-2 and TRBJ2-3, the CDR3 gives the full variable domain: EAGVAQSPRYKIIEKRQSVAFWCNPISGHATLYWYQQILGQGPKLLIQFQNNGVVDDSQLPKDRFSAERLKGVDSTLKIQPAKLEDSAVYLCASSLGTDTQYFGPGTRLTVL.

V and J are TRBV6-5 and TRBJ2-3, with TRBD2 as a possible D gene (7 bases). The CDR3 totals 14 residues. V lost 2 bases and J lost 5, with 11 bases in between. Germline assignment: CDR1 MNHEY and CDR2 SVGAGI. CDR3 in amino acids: CASSYGGAIDTQYF. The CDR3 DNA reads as TGTGCCAGCAGTTACGGGGGGGCCATAGATACGCAGTATTTT.

The CDR3 DNA sequence: TGTGCCAGCAGTCCGACAGGGGCTGGCTACACCTTC. Translation gives CASSPTGAGYTF. This chain links TRBV6-6 with TRBJ1-2; 8 positions agree with TRBD1. Germline CDR1 MNHNY, CDR2 SVGAGI (reference sequence). The CDR3 loop spans 12 amino acids. V lost 5 bases, J lost 7 bases, and 3 bases stayed unmatched.

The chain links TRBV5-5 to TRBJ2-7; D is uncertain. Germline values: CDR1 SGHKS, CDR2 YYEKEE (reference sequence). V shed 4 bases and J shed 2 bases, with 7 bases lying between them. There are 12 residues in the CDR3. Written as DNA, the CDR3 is TGTGCCAGCAGCGTGGGCGCCTACGAGCAGTACTTC. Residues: CASSVGAYEQYF.

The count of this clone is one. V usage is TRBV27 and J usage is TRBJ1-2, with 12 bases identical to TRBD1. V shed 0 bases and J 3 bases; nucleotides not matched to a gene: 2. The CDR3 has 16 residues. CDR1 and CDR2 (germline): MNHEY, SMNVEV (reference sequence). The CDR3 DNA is TGTGCCAGCAGTTTATCGGGACAGGGGGCCTACTATGGCTACACCTTC. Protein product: CASSLSGQGAYYGYTF.

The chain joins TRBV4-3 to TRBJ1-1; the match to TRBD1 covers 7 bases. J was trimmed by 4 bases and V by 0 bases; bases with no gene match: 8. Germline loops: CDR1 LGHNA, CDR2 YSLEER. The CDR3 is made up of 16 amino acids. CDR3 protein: CASSQDVGAGGTEAFF. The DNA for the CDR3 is TGCGCCAGCAGCCAAGATGTGGGCGCAGGGGGCACTGAAGCTTTCTTT.

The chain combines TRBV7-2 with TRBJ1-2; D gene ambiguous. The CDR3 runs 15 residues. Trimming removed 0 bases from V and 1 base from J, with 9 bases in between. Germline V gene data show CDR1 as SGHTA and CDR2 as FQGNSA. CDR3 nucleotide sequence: TGTGCCAGCAGCTTAGCGCTTGCGGGTAACTATGGCTACACCTTC. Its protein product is CASSLALAGNYGYTF.

This chain's CDR3 is CASSKEITRRETQYF. The CDR3 nucleotides read TGTGCCAGTAGCAAAGAGATAACGAGGAGGGAGACCCAGTACTTC. J is TRBJ2-5 and V is TRBV19; possibly TRBD2 for D (5 bases). Germline V gene sequence: CDR1 LNHDA, CDR2 SQIVND (reference sequence). The CDR3 has 15 residues. V gave up 6 bases and J gave up 5 bases, with 19 bases separating them.

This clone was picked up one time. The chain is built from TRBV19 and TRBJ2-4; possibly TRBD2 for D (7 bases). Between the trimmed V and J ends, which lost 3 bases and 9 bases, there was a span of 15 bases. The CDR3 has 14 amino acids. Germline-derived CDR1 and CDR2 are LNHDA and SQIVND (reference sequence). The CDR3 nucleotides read TGTGCCAGTAGTATTGGGGGGGGCCCCAGCATTCAGTACTTC. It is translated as CASSIGGGPSIQYF.